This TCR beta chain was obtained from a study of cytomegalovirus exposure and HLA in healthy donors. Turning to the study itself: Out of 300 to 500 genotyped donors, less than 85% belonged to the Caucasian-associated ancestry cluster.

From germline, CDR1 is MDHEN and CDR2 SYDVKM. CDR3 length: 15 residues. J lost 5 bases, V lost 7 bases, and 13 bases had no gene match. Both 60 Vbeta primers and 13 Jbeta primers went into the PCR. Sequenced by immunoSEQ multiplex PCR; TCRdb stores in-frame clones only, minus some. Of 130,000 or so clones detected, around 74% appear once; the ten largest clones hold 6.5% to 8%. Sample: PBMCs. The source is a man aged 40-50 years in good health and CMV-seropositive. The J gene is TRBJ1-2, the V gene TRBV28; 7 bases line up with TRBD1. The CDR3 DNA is TGTGCCAGCATACCCGTAGAGGGGGCGAATTATGGCTACACCTTC. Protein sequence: CASIPVEGANYGYTF.